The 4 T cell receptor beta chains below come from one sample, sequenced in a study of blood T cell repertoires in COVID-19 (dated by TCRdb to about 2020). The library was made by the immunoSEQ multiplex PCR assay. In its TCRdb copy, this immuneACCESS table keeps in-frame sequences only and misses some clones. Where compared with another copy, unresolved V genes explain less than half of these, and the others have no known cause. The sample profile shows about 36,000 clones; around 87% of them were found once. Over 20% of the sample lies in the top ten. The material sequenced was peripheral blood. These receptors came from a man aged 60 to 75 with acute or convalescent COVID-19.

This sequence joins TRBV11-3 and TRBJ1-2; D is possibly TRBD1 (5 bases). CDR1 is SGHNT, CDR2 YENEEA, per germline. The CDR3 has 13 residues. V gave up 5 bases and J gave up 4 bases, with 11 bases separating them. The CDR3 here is CASSQGLFYGYTF. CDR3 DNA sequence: TGTGCCAGCAGCCAGGGACTGTTCTATGGCTACACCTTC.

DNA of the CDR3: TGCGCCAGCAGCTTTAGGGGATTGTTCACAGATACGCAGTATTTT. It yields the protein CASSFRGLFTDTQYF. The V gene is TRBV5-1, the J gene TRBJ2-3, with D tentatively TRBD1 (5 bases). The CDR3 totals 15 residues. Germline loops: CDR1 SGHRS, CDR2 YFSETQ. The V end was cut by 2 bases, the J end by 2 bases, with 12 bases between.

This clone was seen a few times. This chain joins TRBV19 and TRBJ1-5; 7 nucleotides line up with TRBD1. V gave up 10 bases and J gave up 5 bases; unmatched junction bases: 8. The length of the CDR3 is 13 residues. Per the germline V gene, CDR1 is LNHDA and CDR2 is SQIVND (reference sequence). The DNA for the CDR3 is TGTGCCACGACAGACAGGGAGTATCAGCCCCAGCATTTT. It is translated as CATTDREYQPQHF. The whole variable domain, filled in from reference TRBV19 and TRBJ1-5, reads DGGITQSPKYLFRKEGQNVTLSCEQNLNHDAMYWYRQDPGQGLRLIYYSQIVNDFQKGDIAEGYSVSREKKESFPLTVTSAQKNPTAFYLCATTDREYQPQHFGDGTRLSIL.

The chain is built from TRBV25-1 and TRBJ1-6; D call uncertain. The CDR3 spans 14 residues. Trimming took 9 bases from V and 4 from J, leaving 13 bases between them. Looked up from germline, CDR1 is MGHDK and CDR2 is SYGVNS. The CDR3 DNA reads TGTGCCAGTTCGCTAAGTGGTTATAATTCACCCCTCCACTTT. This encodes CASSLSGYNSPLHF. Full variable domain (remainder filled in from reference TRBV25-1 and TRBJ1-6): EADIYQTPRYLVIGTGKKITLECSQTMGHDKMYWYQQDPGMELHLIHYSYGVNSTEKGDLSSESTVSRIRTEHFPLTLESARPSHTSQYLCASSLSGYNSPLHFGNGTRLTVT.